Shown below are 26 T cell receptor beta chains from a single sample sequenced in a study of blood T cells in healthy people across ages. Alongside a J-beta primer mix, a sample-barcoded 5' primer served in a second PCR lasting about 7 to 11 cycles. One entry per CDR3 protein results from TCRdb running MiXCR on the 5' RACE reads. The sample lists 1.5 million to 2 million distinct CDR3 sequences, approximately 28% occurring once. The specimen sequenced was blood. These receptors originate from a woman in her thirties in good health.

This clonotype was detected only a few times. The CDR3 DNA is TGTGCCAGCAGCCAATTAGCGGGGAGGGAGAAAGAGACCCAGTACTTC. As protein: CASSQLAGREKETQYF. The chain employs TRBV12-3 or TRBV12-4 and TRBJ2-5, with 8 bases identical to TRBD2. The ends lost 6 bases at V and 3 bases at J; junction bases unmatched: 12. This CDR3 comprises 16 residues.

The rearrangement joins TRBV5-1 to TRBJ1-2; no definite D call. Looked up from germline, CDR1 is SGHRS and CDR2 is YFSETQ. The CDR3 runs 13 residues. V was pared by 5 bases and J by 5 bases, with 13 bases between. The CDR3 region has the DNA TGCGCCAGCAGGGAAGCGGACGGTTATGGCTACACCTTC. This sequence encodes CASREADGYGYTF.

The sample holds a few counts of this clonotype. The CDR3 loop reads CASQTSPPYEQYF. The CDR3 DNA reads as TGTGCCAGCCAAACAAGTCCCCCCTACGAGCAGTACTTC. The chain has TRBV28 and TRBJ2-7, with D unresolved. Per the germline V gene, CDR1 is MDHEN and CDR2 is SYDVKM. The CDR3 covers 13 residues. V shed 8 bases and J shed 2 bases, with 13 bases lying between them. The complete variable domain, with remaining parts taken from reference TRBV28 and TRBJ2-7, reads DVKVTQSSRYLVKRTGEKVFLECVQDMDHENMFWYRQDPGLGLRLIYFSYDVKMKEKGDIPEGYSVSREKKERFSLILESASTNQTSMYLCASQTSPPYEQYFGPGTRLTVT.

V and J are TRBV29-1 and TRBJ2-5; D gene unclear. The end of the DNA is better explained by TRBJ2-7, so the J call may be wrong. CDR3 length equals 13 residues. Germline V gene sequence: CDR1 SQVTM, CDR2 ANQGSEA. CDR3 bases: TGCAGCGTTTGTGGCAGCCCGAATGACGAGCAGTACTTC. This gives the protein CSVCGSPNDEQYF.

This clonotype appeared a few times. A read error may account for a junction end that differs from germline. The rearrangement links TRBV5-1 to TRBJ2-7, with TRBD2 identical over 7 bases. Germline values: CDR1 SGHRS, CDR2 YFSETQ. The CDR3 has 15 residues. In DNA form, the CDR3 reads TGCGCCAGCAGCCATCTAGCGGACTCCACCTACGAGCGGTACTTC. Protein: CASSHLADSTYERYF.

This chain links TRBV7-3 with TRBJ2-1; possibly TRBD2 for D (7 bases). This CDR3 comprises 15 residues. Germline V lookup: CDR1 SGHTA, CDR2 FQGTGA. Trimming pared 4 bases from V and 7 bases from J, leaving 17 bases between. The CDR3 loop reads CASSWGGGALNEQFF. In DNA form, the CDR3 reads TGTGCCAGCAGCTGGGGAGGGGGGGCGCTTAATGAGCAGTTCTTC.

This clonotype showed up just a few times. The chain links TRBV2 to TRBJ1-1; D gene uncertain. Per germline, CDR1 SNHLY and CDR2 FYNNEI. Trimming shortened V by 7 bases and J by 5 bases, and 8 bases separated the two germline ends. This CDR3 comprises 11 residues. The CDR3 is CASMVGTEAFF. The CDR3, as DNA: TGTGCCAGCATGGTCGGAACTGAAGCTTTCTTT.

Note on this clonotype: A much larger clone differs by one base, so this may be a read error. The V gene is TRBV15, the J gene TRBJ2-1, with D unresolved. This CDR3 has 12 residues. V lost 3 bases to trimming and J lost 13 bases, with 13 bases between them. From germline, CDR1 is LNHNV and CDR2 YYDKDF (reference sequence). The CDR3 sequence is CATSRTSDIQFF. The CDR3 DNA reads TGTGCCACCAGCAGGACAAGTGACATTCAGTTCTTC.

The chain employs TRBV18 and TRBJ2-3; a possible D gene is TRBD2 (6 bases). The CDR3 loop spans 16 amino acids. Trimming stripped 3 bases from V and 0 bases from J, with 13 bases between. Germline CDR1 reads KGHSH; CDR2 reads LQKENI. The CDR3 coding sequence is TGTGCCAGCTCACCCGCTAGCGCGCTCAGCACAGATACGCAGTATTTT. Its translation is CASSPASALSTDTQYF.

Remarks on this clonotype: Mismatch with germline at one junction end may stem from a read error. The chain joins TRBV4-2 to TRBJ2-3, with TRBD2 matching over 8 bases. The CDR3 is 17 amino acids. The germline V gene has CDR1 LGHNA and CDR2 YNFKEQ. In nucleotides, the CDR3 is TGCGCCAGCAGCCAAGATCTGGCTAGCGGGCACACAGATACGCAGTATTTT. Amino acid sequence: CASSQDLASGHTDTQYF.

This clonotype has only a few counts. This sequence joins TRBV9 and TRBJ2-1; 9 bases fit TRBD1. Trimming at V came to 0 bases and at J to 10 bases, leaving 8 bases not matched to a gene. The CDR3 length is 15 residues. CDR1 is SGDLS, CDR2 YYNGEE, per germline. Here the CDR3 DNA reads TGTGCCAGCAGCGTAGTAGGGACAGGGTTCTACGAGCAGTTCTTC. Its translation is CASSVVGTGFYEQFF.

V is TRBV5-6 and J is TRBJ2-4; D might be TRBD2 (5 bases). Deletions cut 0 bases from V and 8 bases from J, with 9 bases between. This CDR3 comprises 13 residues. The germline V gene has CDR1 SGHDT and CDR2 YYEEEE. The CDR3 DNA follows: TGTGCCAGCAGCTTGGCGGGGATAGACATTCAGTACTTC. This codes for CASSLAGIDIQYF.

Only a few counts were recorded for this clonotype. J is TRBJ1-5 and V is TRBV30; 8 bases align to TRBD1. CDR3 size: 15 residues. J gave up 4 bases and V 2 bases, and 7 bases lay outside the gene matches. The germline CDR1 and CDR2 sequences are GTSNPN and SVGIG (reference sequence). The CDR3 region is CAWSYGQGFNQPQHF. The CDR3 DNA is TGTGCCTGGAGTTACGGACAGGGATTTAATCAGCCCCAGCATTTT.

The chain joins TRBV5-1 to TRBJ2-1; the match to TRBD2 covers 11 bases. Trimming at V came to 1 base and at J to 8 bases, leaving 17 bases not matched to a gene. CDR3 length equals 19 residues. Per germline, CDR1 SGHRS and CDR2 YFSETQ. The CDR3: CASSLPDSSSGRAAYEQFF. The CDR3 DNA reads as TGCGCCAGCAGCTTGCCAGACTCCAGTAGCGGGAGGGCGGCCTATGAGCAGTTCTTC.

This chain joins TRBV27 and TRBJ2-2, with 10 bases aligning to TRBD1. In germline, CDR1 is MNHEY, CDR2 SMNVEV (reference sequence). Germline trimming cut 5 bases from V and 3 bases from J; bases unmatched to any gene: 12. This CDR3 is built from 18 residues. DNA for the CDR3: TGTGCCAGCAGTGCAAGAGTCGGGACAGGGGCGTACACCGGGGAGCTGTTTTTT. It yields the protein CASSARVGTGAYTGELFF.

There are a few counts of this clonotype. The chain joins TRBV4-1 to TRBJ1-2; D may be TRBD1 (6 bases). The V gene lost 9 bases and the J gene lost 7 bases, with 21 bases spanning the gap. The CDR3 contains 14 residues. The germline V gene encodes CDR1 MGHRA and CDR2 YSYEKL. CDR3 sequence (DNA): TGCGCCAGTCGAGGGGGAGGGGGAAGATTTGGCTACACCTTC. Translated: CASRGGGGRFGYTF.

In this sample, this clonotype turned up a few times. The rearrangement joins TRBV5-1 to TRBJ2-4, with D possibly being TRBD1 (6 bases). The CDR3 spans 18 residues. CDR1 is SGHRS, CDR2 YFSETQ, per germline. V was cut by 4 bases and J by 1 base, with 21 bases left in between. The CDR3 sequence: CASSLNAGDLVAKNIQYF. The DNA of the CDR3 is TGCGCCAGCAGCCTGAACGCAGGGGACCTGGTGGCCAAAAACATTCAGTACTTC.

The genes are TRBV5-5 and TRBJ2-7; D is uncertain. Trimming took off 2 bases at V and 5 bases at J, with 8 bases between the two ends. In germline, CDR1 is SGHKS, CDR2 YYEKEE (reference sequence). This CDR3 has 12 amino acids. Here the CDR3 DNA reads TGTGCCAGCAGCTTTGAGCCAAACGAGCAGTACTTC. This gives the protein CASSFEPNEQYF. The full variable domain, completed using reference TRBV5-5 and TRBJ2-7, is DAGVTQSPTHLIKTRGQQVTLRCSPISGHKSVSWYQQVLGQGPQFIFQYYEKEERGRGNFPDRFSARQFPNYSSELNVNALLLGDSALYLCASSFEPNEQYFGPGTRLTVT.

This clonotype was detected only a few times. This chain connects TRBV2 to TRBJ2-7; 7 bases match TRBD1. The junction had 9 bases not matched to a gene; V was cut back by 7 bases and J by 0 bases. The germline V gene encodes CDR1 SNHLY and CDR2 FYNNEI. This CDR3 contains 15 residues. In DNA form, the CDR3 reads TGTGCCAGCACCTGGGACAGCCACAACTCCTACGAGCAGTACTTC. Translating it yields CASTWDSHNSYEQYF.

This clonotype occurred a few times. The J gene is TRBJ2-3, the V gene TRBV11-2, with D perhaps TRBD2 (5 bases). Germline CDR1 SGHAT, CDR2 FQNNGV. Trimming removed 1 base from V and 4 bases from J, with 12 bases in between. There are 15 residues in the CDR3. The CDR3 DNA follows: TGTGCCAGCAGCTTAGGTGGGAGTGGCGCAGATACGCAGTATTTT. Encoded protein: CASSLGGSGADTQYF. Full variable domain (missing parts from reference TRBV11-2 and TRBJ2-3): EAGVAQSPRYKIIEKRQSVAFWCNPISGHATLYWYQQILGQGPKLLIQFQNNGVVDDSQLPKDRFSAERLKGVDSTLKIQPAKLEDSAVYLCASSLGGSGADTQYFGPGTRLTVL.

CDR3 in amino acids: CASSVEASGSLANEQFF. The CDR3 DNA reads TGTGCCAGCAGCGTAGAGGCTAGCGGGAGCCTAGCCAATGAGCAGTTCTTC. This chain connects TRBV9 to TRBJ2-1; 10 bases are a match to TRBD2. J lost 6 bases, V lost 0 bases, and 9 bases had no gene match. The CDR3 loop spans 17 amino acids. CDR1 and CDR2 from the germline V gene are SGDLS and YYNGEE. Using reference TRBV9 and TRBJ2-1 for the parts outside the CDR3, the full variable domain is DSGVTQTPKHLITATGQRVTLRCSPRSGDLSVYWYQQSLDQGLQFLIQYYNGEERAKGNILERFSAQQFPDLHSELNLSSLELGDSALYFCASSVEASGSLANEQFFGPGTRLTVL.

This clonotype showed up many times. The chain combines TRBV29-1 with TRBJ2-1; 14 positions agree with TRBD2. The germline V gene encodes CDR1 SQVTM and CDR2 ANQGSEA. V lost 7 bases to trimming and J lost 9 bases; unmatched junction nucleotides: 17. This CDR3 is built from 17 residues. The CDR3 loop is CSGGDQGLAGVRGEQFF. As DNA, the CDR3 is TGCAGCGGCGGAGACCAGGGACTAGCGGGAGTAAGGGGTGAGCAGTTCTTC.

On this clonotype: A junction boundary mismatches the germline segment, possibly from a read error. This chain connects TRBV9 to TRBJ2-5; either TRBD1 or TRBD2 may fit D (5 bases each). The germline V gene encodes CDR1 SGDLS and CDR2 YYNGEE. CDR3 length equals 15 residues. The CDR3 DNA sequence: TGTGCCAGCAGCTTGTGGCCGGGACCCCGAGAGGCCCAGTACTTC. It encodes CASSLWPGPREAQYF.

This clonotype showed up just a few times. The chain uses TRBV6-6 and TRBJ1-1; D might be TRBD1 (5 bases). Trimming pared 1 base from V and 7 bases from J, leaving 10 bases between. This CDR3 spans 13 amino acids. Germline CDR1 reads MNHNY; CDR2 reads SVGAGI (reference sequence). CDR3 nucleotides: TGTGCCAGCAGTTACTGGGGCGATTTTGAAGCTTTCTTT. Translating gives CASSYWGDFEAFF.

V and J are TRBV11-3 and TRBJ2-1; possibly TRBD1 for D (5 bases). The V gene's germline CDR1 is SGHNT and CDR2 YENEEA. V lost 3 bases, J lost 14 bases, and 17 bases lay in between. The CDR3 length is 13 residues. This CDR3 reads CASSFAPQGQKFF. DNA of the CDR3: TGTGCCAGCAGCTTTGCTCCCCAGGGCCAGAAGTTCTTC.

V is TRBV6-5 and J is TRBJ2-3, with 9 bases identical to TRBD2. Per the germline V gene, CDR1 is MNHEY and CDR2 is SVGAGI. J gave up 8 bases and V 0 bases, and 9 bases lay outside the gene matches. The length of the CDR3 is 16 residues. The CDR3 region has the DNA TGTGCCAGCAGTTACTCGGGGCGGGGGGGCTTAGCTACGCAGTATTTT. Its translation: CASSYSGRGGLATQYF.